This is a list of T cell receptor beta chains from one sample in a study of T cells in Graves' hyperthyroidism and ophthalmopathy. TCRdb re-analysed the multiplex PCR reads in MiXCR, keeping a single row per CDR3 protein. The data contain 350,000 to 450,000 distinct CDR3 sequences, over 11% of them singletons. Input material: blood. All receptors come from a woman aged 55-70 years with Graves' hyperthyroidism. Both conserved end residues are part of each CDR3. Each record gives: J gene, clone size, V gene, D gene, CDR3 DNA, CDR3 protein. The D gene is left open where the match is weak. Not all rows give a size; the values are once, few, many and, for expanded clones, a class.

>TRBJ2-3|many|TRBV12-3/TRBV12-4|NA
TGTGCCAGCAGTATGGACGGTGCCCACACAGATACGCAGTATTTT
CASSMDGAHTDTQYF
>TRBJ2-3|NA|TRBV19|NA
TGTGCCAGTAGTATAGCTTTCGGAGGTCCAGATACGAAGTATTTT
CASSIAFGGPDTKYF
>TRBJ2-1|many|TRBV3-1|NA
TGTGCCAGCAGCCAATCGCCTAGCCCTAACAATGAGCAGTTCTTC
CASSQSPSPNNEQFF
>TRBJ2-7|many|TRBV11-2|NA
TGTGCCAGCAGCGAGGCTGGAGGGGTCAAGATCTACGAGCAGTACTTC
CASSEAGGVKIYEQYF
>TRBJ1-4|NA|TRBV15|NA
TGTGCCACCAGCACCCCAGACCCGAATGAAAAACTGTTTTTT
CATSTPDPNEKLFF
>TRBJ2-2|many|TRBV30|NA
TGTGCCTGGAGTCCTCTCACCGGGGAGCTGTTTTTT
CAWSPLTGELFF
>TRBJ2-7|many|TRBV29-1|NA
TGCAGCGTTGAAGTAACAGGATCCTACGAGCAGTACTTC
CSVEVTGSYEQYF
>TRBJ2-5|many|TRBV12-3/TRBV12-4|NA
TGTGCCAGCAGTTTTCCCCCTCAAGAGACCCAGTACTTC
CASSFPPQETQYF
>TRBJ2-5|few|TRBV19|NA
TGTGCCAGTAGTGACAGGGGAGGGGTAGAGACCCAGTACTTC
CASSDRGGVETQYF
>TRBJ2-7|many|TRBV5-1|TRBD2
TGCGCCAGCAGCTTGGATGGCGGGGGAACTAACGAGCAGTACTTC
CASSLDGGGTNEQYF
>TRBJ2-7|NA|TRBV6-1|NA
TGTGCCAGCAGTCGTACCCCGGGACTCTCCTACGAGCAGTACTTC
CASSRTPGLSYEQYF
>TRBJ1-1|NA|TRBV29-1|NA
TGCAGCGTCGACCGAGCTGGCATGAACACTGAAGCTTTCTTT
CSVDRAGMNTEAFF
>TRBJ2-1|NA|TRBV27|TRBD2
TGTGCCAGCAGTTTAGGGACTAGCGGGACGAGGGAGCAGTTCTTC
CASSLGTSGTREQFF
>TRBJ2-3|many|TRBV7-2|TRBD2
TGTGCCAGCAGTCCGGGACTAGCGGGAATCACAGATACGCAGTATTTT
CASSPGLAGITDTQYF
>TRBJ1-4|many|TRBV7-8|TRBD1
TGTGCCAGCAGCCCTTGGGAGCAGGGGGTTGAAAAACTGTTTTTT
CASSPWEQGVEKLFF
>TRBJ2-3|many|TRBV12-3/TRBV12-4|NA
TGTGCCAGCAGTCCCCCGGTGTCCGCAGATACGCAGTATTTT
CASSPPVSADTQYF
>TRBJ1-1|NA|TRBV11-2|TRBD1
TGTGCCAGCAGCTTGGAGGGAGGGGGACAGGGGTCCACTGAAGCTTTCTTT
CASSLEGGGQGSTEAFF
>TRBJ2-7|few|TRBV19|TRBD1
TGTGCCAGTAGTATAAGGACAGGGAGCTCCTACGAGCAGTACTTC
CASSIRTGSSYEQYF
>TRBJ2-3|many|TRBV7-8|NA
TGTGCCAGCAGCACCCGACAGTGGGGGTCTACAGATACGCAGTATTTT
CASSTRQWGSTDTQYF